This entry is about one T cell receptor beta chain. The data belong to a study of blood T cell repertoires in COVID-19. Study processing details: Reference gene primer amplification gave nucleated cell count estimates. Profiled with immunoSEQ multiplex PCR; TCRdb holds only in-frame clones, not every one. The V and J calls and clone size are taken from that table; D and trimming were inferred from the DNA. The sample contains approximately 170,000 clones, around 88% of which appear only once. The CDR3 is made up of 16 amino acids. With V trimmed by 1 base and J by 11 bases, 10 bases remained unmatched. Germline CDR1 MGHRA, CDR2 YSYEKL.

The receptor was isolated from a woman aged 45-65 years in a cohort exposed to, infected with or recovered from COVID-19 (not recorded which). This chain joins TRBV4-1 and TRBJ2-3; 12 positions match TRBD2. The sequenced material came from PBMCs or T cells enriched from blood (not recorded which). The CDR3 here is CASSQVASGGGFGQYF. Written as DNA, the CDR3 is TGCGCCAGCAGCCAAGTGGCTAGCGGGGGGGGGTTTGGGCAGTATTTT.